This TCR beta chain was sequenced for a study of CD8+ T cells in alopecia areata. General observations from the study: Scalp and blood samples kept many expanded lesional clones throughout tofacitinib. Tofacitinib yielded significantly lower scalp clonality and fewer expanded CD8+ clones among the top 100.

The treatment denotes: oral pan-JAK inhibitor, 5-10 mg twice daily. It was cDNA, reverse transcribed from extracted RNA, that served as the sequencing template. The method was immunoSEQ multiplex PCR; TCRdb's version includes in-frame clones alone and lacks a portion of them. The profile covers approximately 180,000 clones, with around half appearing a single time and more than 10% taken by the ten largest. This clone has more than one count but fewer than ten. The antigen is not known. Germline lookup yields CDR1 SQVTM and CDR2 ANQGSEA. The trim removed 1 base at V and 0 bases at J, leaving 3 bases unmatched. The CDR3 consists of 15 residues.

The material sequenced was CD8+ T cells sorted from blood, taken at week 24, from a patient treated with tofacitinib. The sequence was obtained from a human donor with alopecia areata. This sequence joins TRBV29-1 and TRBJ1-2; 9 bases align to TRBD1. The CDR3 spells CSVEGGTGSNYGYTF. DNA of the CDR3: TGCAGCGTTGAAGGTGGGACAGGGTCTAACTATGGCTACACCTTC.